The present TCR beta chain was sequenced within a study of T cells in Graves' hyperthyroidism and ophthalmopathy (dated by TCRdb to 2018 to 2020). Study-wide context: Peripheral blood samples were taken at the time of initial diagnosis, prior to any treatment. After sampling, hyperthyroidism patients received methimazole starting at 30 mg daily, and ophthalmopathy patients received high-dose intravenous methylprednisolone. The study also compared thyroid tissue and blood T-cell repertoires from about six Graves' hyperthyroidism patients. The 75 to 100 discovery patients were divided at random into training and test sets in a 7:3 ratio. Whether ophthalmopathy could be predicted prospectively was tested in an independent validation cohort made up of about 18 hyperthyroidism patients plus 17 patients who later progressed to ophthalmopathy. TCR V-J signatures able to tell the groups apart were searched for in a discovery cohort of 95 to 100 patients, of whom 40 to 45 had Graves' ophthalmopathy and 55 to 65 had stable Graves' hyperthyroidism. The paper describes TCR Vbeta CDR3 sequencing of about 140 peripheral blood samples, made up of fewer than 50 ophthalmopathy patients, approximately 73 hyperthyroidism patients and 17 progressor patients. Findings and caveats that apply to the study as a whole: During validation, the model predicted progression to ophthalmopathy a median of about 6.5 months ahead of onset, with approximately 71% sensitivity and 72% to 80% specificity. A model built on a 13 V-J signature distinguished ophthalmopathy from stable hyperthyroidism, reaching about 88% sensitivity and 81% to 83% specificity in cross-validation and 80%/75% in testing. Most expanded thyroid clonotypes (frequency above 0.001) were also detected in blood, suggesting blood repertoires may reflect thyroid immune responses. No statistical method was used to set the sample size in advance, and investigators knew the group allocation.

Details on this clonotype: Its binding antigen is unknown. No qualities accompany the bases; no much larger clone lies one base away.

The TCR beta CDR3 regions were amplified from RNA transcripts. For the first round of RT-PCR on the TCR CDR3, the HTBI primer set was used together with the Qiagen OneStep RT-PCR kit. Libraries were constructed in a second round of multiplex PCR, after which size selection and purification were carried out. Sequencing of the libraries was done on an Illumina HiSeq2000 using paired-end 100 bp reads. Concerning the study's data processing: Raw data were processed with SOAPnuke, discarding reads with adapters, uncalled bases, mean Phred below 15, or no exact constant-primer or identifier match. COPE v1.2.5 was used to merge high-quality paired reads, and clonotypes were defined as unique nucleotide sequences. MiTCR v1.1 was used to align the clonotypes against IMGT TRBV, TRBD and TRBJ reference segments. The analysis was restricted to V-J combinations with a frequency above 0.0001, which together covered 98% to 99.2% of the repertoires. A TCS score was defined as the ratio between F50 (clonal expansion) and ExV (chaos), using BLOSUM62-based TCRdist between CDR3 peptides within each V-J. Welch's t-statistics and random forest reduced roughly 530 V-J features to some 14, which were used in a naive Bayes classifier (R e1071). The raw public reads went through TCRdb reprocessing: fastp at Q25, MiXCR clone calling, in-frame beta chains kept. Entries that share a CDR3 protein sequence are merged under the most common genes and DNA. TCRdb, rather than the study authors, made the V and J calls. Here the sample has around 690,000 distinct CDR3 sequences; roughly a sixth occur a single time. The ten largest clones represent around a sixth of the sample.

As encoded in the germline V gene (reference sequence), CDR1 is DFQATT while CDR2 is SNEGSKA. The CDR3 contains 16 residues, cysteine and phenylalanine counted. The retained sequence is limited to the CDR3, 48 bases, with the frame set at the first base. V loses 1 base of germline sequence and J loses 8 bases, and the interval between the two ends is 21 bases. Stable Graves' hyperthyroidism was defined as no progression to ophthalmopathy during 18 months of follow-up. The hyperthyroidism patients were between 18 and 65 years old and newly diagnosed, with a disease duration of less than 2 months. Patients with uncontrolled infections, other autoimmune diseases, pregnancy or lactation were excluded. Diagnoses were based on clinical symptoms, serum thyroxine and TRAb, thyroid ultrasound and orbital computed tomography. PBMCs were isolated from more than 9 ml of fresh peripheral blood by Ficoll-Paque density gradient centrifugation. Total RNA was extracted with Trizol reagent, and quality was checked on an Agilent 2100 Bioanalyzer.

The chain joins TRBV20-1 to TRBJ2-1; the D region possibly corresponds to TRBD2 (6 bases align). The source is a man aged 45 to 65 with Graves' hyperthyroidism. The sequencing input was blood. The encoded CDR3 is CSARAATSILPYEQFF. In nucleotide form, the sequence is TGCAGTGCTAGAGCCGCCACTAGCATCCTCCCTTATGAGCAGTTCTTC.